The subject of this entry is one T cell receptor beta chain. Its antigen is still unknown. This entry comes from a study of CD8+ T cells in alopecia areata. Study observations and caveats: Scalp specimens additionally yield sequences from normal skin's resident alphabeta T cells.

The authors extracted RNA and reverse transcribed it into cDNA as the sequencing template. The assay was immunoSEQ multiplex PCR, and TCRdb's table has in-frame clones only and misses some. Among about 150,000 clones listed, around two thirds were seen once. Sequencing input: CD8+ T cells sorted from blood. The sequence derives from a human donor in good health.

The CDR3 sequence: CASSYSHRDTQYF. CDR3 DNA: TGTGCCAGCAGTTACTCTCATCGAGATACGCAGTATTTT. This chain joins TRBV6-5 and TRBJ2-3; the D is unclear. The germline V and J ends were trimmed by 0 bases and 5 bases, with 6 bases remaining between them. Per germline, CDR1 MNHEY and CDR2 SVGAGI. CDR3 length: 13 amino acids.